These T cell receptor beta chains were read from a single sample in a study of OX40 agonist ivuxolimab in advanced cancers. Measured with immunoSEQ multiplex PCR; TCRdb has only the in-frame clones, and not every one. The top ten clones hold roughly 4% of a sample with roughly 70,000 clones, roughly nine tenths of them seen once. The specimen comprised CD4+ or CD8+ T cells sorted from blood, sampled in a trial of the OX40 agonist ivuxolimab. Receptors originate from an adult with an advanced solid tumor such as melanoma, head and neck, liver or kidney cancer. CDR3s leave out the opening cysteine and the closing phenylalanine or tryptophan.

V	J	CDR3
TRBV6-5	TRBJ1-5	ASTLGNSNQPQH
TRBV7-3	TRBJ2-1	ASSTGLSNEQF
TRBV6-1	TRBJ1-1	ASSEAGLGTNTEAF
TRBV2	TRBJ2-1	ASSGGETGDNEQF
TRBV27	TRBJ2-1	ASRPDALSYNEQF
TRBV10-3	TRBJ2-3	ATTGGDTQY
TRBV19	TRBJ2-7	ASSGTLNYEQY
TRBV18	TRBJ2-7	ASSPPGSGSYEQY
TRBV5-1	TRBJ2-5	ASSLRTSGGAEETQY
TRBV7-3	TRBJ2-5	ASSLNGAGLHETQY
TRBV19	TRBJ1-1	ASSPASTVNTEAF
TRBV6-5	TRBJ2-7	ASSTGTVREQY
TRBV14	TRBJ2-2	ASSRGTGFNGELF
TRBV30	TRBJ1-4	AWSPTGGSNEKLF
TRBV28	TRBJ1-5	ASSYWSIWQGAVGQPQH
TRBV9	TRBJ1-2	ASSVDRSPHYGYT
TRBV6-5	TRBJ2-3	ASRSGGLAADTQY
TRBV2	TRBJ2-1	ASSAGRVNEQF
TRBV12-5	TRBJ2-5	ASGLGGLEETQY
TRBV18	TRBJ1-1	ASSQGGDGTEAF
TRBV5-4	TRBJ2-7	ASSSTPQGPSYEQY
TRBV7-9	TRBJ2-3	ASSLPTSGIGD
TRBV28	TRBJ1-4	ASSFSDSNEKLF
TRBV28	TRBJ2-1	ASTSGRDNEQF
TRBV9	TRBJ1-2	ASRVTGDGYT
TRBV5-1	TRBJ2-7	ASSLGDRGFYEQY
TRBV19	TRBJ2-1	ASRQSLFSGDYNEQF
TRBV7-2	TRBJ2-7	ASSTRDTLYEQY
TRBV7-3	NA	ASSYGLAGAEGEQY
TRBV11-3	TRBJ2-1	ASSFGTSGSYNEQF
TRBV7-2	TRBJ2-7	ASSLVRGLDEQY
TRBV7-2	TRBJ1-2	ASSLQGTANYGYT
TRBV28	TRBJ2-3	ASSFSTDTQY
TRBV7-2	TRBJ2-5	ASSSPGPYQTQY
TRBV5-4	TRBJ2-7	ASSAGRDLPYEQY
TRBV15	TRBJ2-7	ATSRRQGKTYEQY
TRBV6-5	TRBJ1-1	ASNARQNAEAF
TRBV5-1	TRBJ2-7	ASNGQGGRAHEQY
TRBV30	TRBJ1-3	AWERARSGNTIY
TRBV19	TRBJ1-5	ASSFRDGFNQPQH